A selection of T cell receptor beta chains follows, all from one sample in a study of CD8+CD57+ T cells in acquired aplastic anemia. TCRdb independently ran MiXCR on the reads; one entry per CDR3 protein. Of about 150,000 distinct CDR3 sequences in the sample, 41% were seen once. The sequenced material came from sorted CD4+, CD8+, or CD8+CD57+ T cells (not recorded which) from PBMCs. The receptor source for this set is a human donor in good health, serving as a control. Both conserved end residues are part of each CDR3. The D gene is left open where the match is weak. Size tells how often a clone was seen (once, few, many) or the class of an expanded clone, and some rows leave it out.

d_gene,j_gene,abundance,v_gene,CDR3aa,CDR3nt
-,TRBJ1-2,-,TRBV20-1,CSAERDGCTF,TGCAGTGCCGAAAGGGACGGCTGCACCTTC
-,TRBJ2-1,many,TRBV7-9,CASSLDGGLDNEQFF,TGTGCCAGCAGCTTAGACGGCGGTCTAGACAATGAGCAGTTCTTC
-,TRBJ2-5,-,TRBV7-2,CASSEFSVVRETQYF,TGTGCCAGCAGCGAATTTTCGGTGGTTAGAGAGACCCAGTACTTC
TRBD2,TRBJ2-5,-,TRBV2,CASSPGLAGTRRGTQYF,TGTGCCAGCAGTCCCGGACTAGCGGGGACACGGAGGGGGACCCAGTACTTC
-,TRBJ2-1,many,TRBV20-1,CSARDQTSPYNEQFF,TGCAGTGCTAGAGATCAAACTAGCCCATACAATGAGCAGTTCTTC
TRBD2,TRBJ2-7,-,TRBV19,CASSMAGSGRNRQYF,TGTGCCAGTAGTATGGCTGGTAGCGGGAGGAACCGGCAGTACTTC
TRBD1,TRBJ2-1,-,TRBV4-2,CASSPDRGAYNEQFF,TGTGCCAGCAGCCCTGACAGGGGGGCCTACAATGAGCAGTTCTTC
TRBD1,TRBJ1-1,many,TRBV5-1,CASSSIPGTVNTEAFF,TGCGCCAGCAGCTCCATTCCCGGGACAGTGAACACTGAAGCTTTCTTT
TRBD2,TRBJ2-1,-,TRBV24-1,CATSVGGSSYNEQFF,TGTGCCACCAGTGTAGGCGGGAGCTCCTACAATGAGCAGTTCTTC
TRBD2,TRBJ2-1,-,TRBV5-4,CASSLASLGAGVGEQLF,TGTGCCAGCAGCTTGGCCTCTCTTGGGGCGGGAGTTGGTGAGCAGCTCTTC
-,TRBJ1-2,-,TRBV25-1,CASSRDTASNYGYTF,TGTGCCAGCAGCCGGGACACTGCGTCTAACTATGGCTACACCTTC
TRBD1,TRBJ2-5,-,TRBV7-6,CASSSGTGGAYRETQYF,TGTGCCAGCAGCTCCGGGACAGGGGGAGCTTATCGGGAGACCCAGTACTTC
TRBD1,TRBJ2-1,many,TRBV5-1,CASSADRVEVNEQFF,TGCGCCAGCAGCGCGGACAGGGTCGAGGTGAATGAGCAGTTCTTC
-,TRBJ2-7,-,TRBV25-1,CASRRAGGYEQYF,TGTGCCAGCCGGAGGGCAGGGGGCTACGAGCAGTACTTC
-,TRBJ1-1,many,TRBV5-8,CASSLAERTANTEAFF,TGTGCCAGCAGCTTGGCGGAGAGGACAGCGAACACTGAAGCTTTCTTT
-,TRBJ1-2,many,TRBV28,CASSRNRDGYTF,TGTGCCAGCAGCCGAAACAGGGACGGCTACACCTTC
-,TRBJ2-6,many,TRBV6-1,CASTGGFRSGANVLTF,TGTGCCAGCACGGGCGGGTTTCGCTCTGGGGCCAACGTCCTGACTTTC
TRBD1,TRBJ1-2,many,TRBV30,CAWSAGTVYGYTF,TGTGCCTGGAGTGCCGGGACAGTCTATGGCTACACCTTC
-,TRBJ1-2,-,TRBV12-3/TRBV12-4,CASSSMGNYGYTF,TGTGCCAGCAGCAGCATGGGAAACTATGGCTACACCTTC
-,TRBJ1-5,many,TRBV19,CASSISPAGNQPQHF,TGTGCCAGTAGTATATCCCCGGCTGGGAATCAGCCCCAGCATTTT
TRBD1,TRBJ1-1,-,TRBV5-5,CASSPGPQGAGTEAFF,TGTGCCAGCAGTCCAGGACCCCAGGGGGCTGGAACTGAAGCTTTCTTT
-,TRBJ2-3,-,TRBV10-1,CARQALGEHTDTQYF,TGCGCCAGACAAGCGTTGGGGGAACACACAGATACGCAGTATTTT
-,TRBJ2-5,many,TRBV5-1,CASSPDYLQAQTQYF,TGCGCCAGCTCCCCGGACTACCTCCAAGCGCAGACCCAGTACTTC
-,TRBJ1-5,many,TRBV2,CASRTDSENQPQHF,TGTGCCAGCAGAACGGACAGCGAGAATCAGCCCCAGCATTTT
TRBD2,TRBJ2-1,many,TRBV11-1,CASSLVIAGATEQFF,TGTGCCAGCAGCTTAGTAATAGCGGGAGCTACTGAGCAGTTCTTC
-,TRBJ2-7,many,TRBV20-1,CSARDERRGGYEQYF,TGCAGTGCTAGAGATGAGAGAAGGGGTGGGTACGAGCAGTACTTC
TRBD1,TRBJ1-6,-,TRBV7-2,CASSYTGGEYSPLHF,TGTGCCAGCAGCTATACAGGGGGCGAGTATTCACCCCTCCACTTT
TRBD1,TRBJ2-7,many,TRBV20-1,CSARDQRTGRYEQYF,TGCAGTGCTAGAGATCAAAGGACAGGGCGGTACGAGCAGTACTTC
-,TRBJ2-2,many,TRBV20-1,CSAPTYTGELFF,TGCAGTGCCCCGACGTACACCGGGGAGCTGTTTTTT
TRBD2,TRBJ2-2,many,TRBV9,CASSVAVVGNKRGATGELFF,TGTGCCAGCAGCGTAGCTGTGGTGGGTAACAAGCGGGGGGCGACCGGGGAGCTGTTTTTT
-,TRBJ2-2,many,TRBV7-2,CASSPRSRNTGELFF,TGTGCCAGCAGCCCGAGATCAAGGAACACCGGGGAGCTGTTTTTT
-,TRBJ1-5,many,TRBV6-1,CAARGNSNQPQHF,TGTGCCGCTCGGGGAAATAGCAATCAGCCCCAGCATTTT
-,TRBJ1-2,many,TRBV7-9,CASSLPGASHGYTF,TGTGCCAGCAGCTTACCGGGAGCATCCCATGGCTACACCTTC
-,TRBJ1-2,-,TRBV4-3,CASSPSRAAIYGYTF,TGCGCCAGCAGCCCATCCAGGGCCGCAATCTATGGCTACACCTTC
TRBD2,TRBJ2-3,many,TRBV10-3,CAIRSGTKSDTQYF,TGTGCCATCAGATCCGGGACTAAGTCAGATACGCAGTATTTT
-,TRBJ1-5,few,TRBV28,CASSFWYSNQPQHF,TGTGCCAGCAGTTTTTGGTATAGCAATCAGCCCCAGCATTTT
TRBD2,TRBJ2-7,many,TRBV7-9,CASSLPTSGSRGEQYF,TGTGCCAGCAGCCTCCCTACTAGCGGGAGTCGCGGGGAGCAGTACTTC
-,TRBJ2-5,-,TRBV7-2,CASSLRKETQYF,TGTGCCAGCAGCCTTAGGAAAGAGACCCAGTACTTC
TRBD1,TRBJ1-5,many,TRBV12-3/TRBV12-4,CASSLIGGQPQHF,TGTGCCAGCAGTTTAATAGGGGGCCAGCCCCAGCATTTT
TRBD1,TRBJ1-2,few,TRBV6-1,CASKNRDRVGYTF,TGTGCCAGCAAAAACCGGGACAGGGTTGGCTACACCTTC
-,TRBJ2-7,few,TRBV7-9,CASTWASRLGEQYF,TGTGCCAGCACCTGGGCCTCCCGGCTAGGGGAGCAGTACTTC
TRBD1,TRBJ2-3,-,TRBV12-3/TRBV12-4,CASRAGQGVPHTDTQYF,TGTGCCAGCAGAGCCGGCCAGGGGGTCCCGCACACAGATACGCAGTATTTT
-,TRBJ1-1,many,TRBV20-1,CSARDHRFNTEAFF,TGCAGTGCTAGAGATCACAGATTTAACACTGAAGCTTTCTTT
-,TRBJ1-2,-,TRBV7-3,CASSFLPRDESGYTF,TGTGCCAGCAGCTTCCTGCCCCGGGACGAGAGTGGCTACACCTTC
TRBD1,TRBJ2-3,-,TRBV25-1,CASSEKGTGADTQYF,TGTGCCAGCAGCGAAAAGGGGACAGGGGCAGATACGCAGTATTTT
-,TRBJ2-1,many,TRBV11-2,CASSSGSDEQFF,TGTGCCAGCTCTTCTGGATCCGATGAGCAGTTCTTC
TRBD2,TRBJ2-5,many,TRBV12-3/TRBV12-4,CASSLAGGKTQYF,TGTGCCAGCAGTCTAGCGGGAGGGAAGACCCAGTACTTC
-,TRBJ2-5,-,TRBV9,CASSGDEGPGVRETQYF,TGTGCCAGCAGCGGAGACGAGGGACCTGGAGTAAGGGAGACCCAGTACTTC
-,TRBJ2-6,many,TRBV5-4,CASSPLSTVAGANVLTF,TGTGCCAGCAGCCCCCTATCAACAGTCGCGGGGGCCAACGTCCTGACTTTC
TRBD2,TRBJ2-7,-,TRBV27,CASSLSRLAGGRYNEQYF,TGTGCCAGCAGTTTATCCCGACTAGCGGGGGGTCGGTACAATGAGCAGTACTTC
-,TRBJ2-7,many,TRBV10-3,CAISESGDRAGYEQYF,TGTGCCATCAGTGAGTCGGGGGATAGGGCAGGCTACGAGCAGTACTTC
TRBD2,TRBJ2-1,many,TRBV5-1,CASSLGLASYNEQFF,TGCGCCAGCAGCTTGGGACTAGCGAGTTACAATGAGCAGTTCTTC
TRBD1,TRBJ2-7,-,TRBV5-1,CASSIGTGGEQYF,TGCGCCAGCAGCATAGGGACAGGGGGTGAGCAGTACTTC
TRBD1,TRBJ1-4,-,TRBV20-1,CSARGGTGGNEKLFF,TGCAGTGCTAGAGGGGGGACAGGGGGAAATGAAAAACTGTTTTTT
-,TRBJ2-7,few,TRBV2,CASSELQGDEQYF,TGTGCCAGCAGTGAACTACAGGGAGACGAGCAGTACTTC